This TCR beta chain is drawn from a study of Graves' ophthalmopathy and Graves' hyperthyroidism. Comment on this clonotype: Antigen unknown.

Clinical symptoms, serum thyroxine, TRAb, thyroid ultrasound and orbital computed tomography were relied on for diagnosis. As the template, RNA transcripts were used to amplify TCR beta CDR3 regions. RT-PCR was first run with HTBI primers, then multiplex PCR in a second round. Each CDR3 protein gets one entry after TCRdb re-called the multiplex PCR reads with MiXCR. In the table there are about 230,000 distinct CDR3 sequences, around 50% of which are singletons. The study, taken as a whole, reports: Prediction of ophthalmopathy progression reached 70.59% sensitivity and roughly 72% specificity.

Germline CDR1 reads MNHNS; CDR2 reads SASEGT. Trimming left V 3 bases short and J 3 bases short, with 9 bases between. This CDR3 is 15 amino acids long. The specimen was peripheral blood. This clonotype originated in an adult man with Graves' ophthalmopathy. This sequence joins TRBV6-1 and TRBJ1-6; the D is unclear. DNA of the CDR3: TGTGCCAGCAGTGAGTACAGTCTCTATAATTCACCCCTCCACTTT. The encoded protein is CASSEYSLYNSPLHF.